The 7 T cell receptor beta chains below come from one sample, sequenced in a study of identical twins. TCRdb recomputed calls from the 5' RACE reads with MiXCR, one row per CDR3 protein. The sample shows hundreds of thousands of distinct CDR3 sequences, under 8.5% of them seen only once. This sample was shared with a second study, whose subject was yellow fever vaccine responses in identical twins.

The sequencing sample was made of PBMCs. These receptors came from a woman between 18 and 29 years old in good health.

This clonotype was counted only a few times. V usage is TRBV29-1 and J usage is TRBJ1-1, with 7 positions matching TRBD1. The CDR3 is 18 residues long. With V trimmed by 1 base and J by 1 base, 15 bases remained unmatched. The germline V gene has CDR1 SQVTM and CDR2 ANQGSEA. In DNA, the CDR3 is TGCAGCGTTGAAGCACTGGGGGAGACGGACAGGTCGAACACTGAAGCTTTCTTT. Amino acid sequence: CSVEALGETDRSNTEAFF.

This clonotype was seen more than once but under ten times. This rearrangement joins TRBV25-1 to TRBJ1-1; D perhaps matches TRBD1 (5 bases). Germline V lookup: CDR1 MGHDK, CDR2 SYGVNS. V lost 5 bases and J 4 bases, leaving 14 bases between the germline ends. The CDR3 sequence is 14 residues long. As DNA, the CDR3 is TGTGCCAGCAGTTCATCCCAGGGCCTCACTGAAGCTTTCTTT. Translation gives CASSSSQGLTEAFF.

This clonotype was recorded at least ten times. The V gene is TRBV12-3 or TRBV12-4, the J gene TRBJ2-5; D unclear. The length of the CDR3 is 11 residues. Trimming shortened V by 5 bases and J by 3 bases, and 4 bases separated the two germline ends. CDR3 DNA: TGTGCCAGCAGTGGGGAAGAGACCCAGTACTTC. Its protein product is CASSGEETQYF.

This clonotype showed up just a few times. The genes are TRBV24-1 and TRBJ2-2; D is undetermined. The CDR3 runs to 16 residues. The germline V gene has CDR1 KGHDR and CDR2 SFDVKD. Trimming took 2 bases from V and 5 from J, leaving 14 bases between them. The CDR3 DNA sequence: TGTGCCACCAGTGATTCCACTAAAATGGGGACCGGGGAGCTGTTTTTT. Translated: CATSDSTKMGTGELFF.

Ten or more counts support this clonotype. V usage is TRBV10-3 and J usage is TRBJ2-7; the D gene is possibly TRBD1 (5 bases). CDR1 is ENHRY and CDR2 is SYGVKD in the germline V gene. V was shortened by 5 bases and J by 7 bases, with 12 bases between the two germline ends. CDR3 size: 12 residues. This CDR3 reads CAISQGNLEQYF. The CDR3 DNA sequence: TGTGCCATCAGTCAGGGTAACTTGGAGCAGTACTTC.

This clonotype was picked up a small number of times. CDR3 nucleotides: TGTGCCAGCAGCCAGGGACAGGAGCAGTACTTC. Translated, it gives CASSQGQEQYF. The chain is built from TRBV4-2 and TRBJ2-7; TRBD1 matches 7 bases. Germline CDR1 is LGHNA and CDR2 is YNFKEQ. The CDR3 sequence is 11 residues long. J was trimmed by 7 bases and V by 3 bases; bases with no gene match: 0.

In this sample, this clonotype turned up many times. CDR3 nucleotide sequence: TGTGCCAGCAGCGAGACAGGCATCTCTGGAAACACCATATATTTT. It yields the protein CASSETGISGNTIYF. The chain couples TRBV3-1 to TRBJ1-3; D is possibly TRBD1 (6 bases). CDR3 length: 15 amino acids. CDR1 is LGHDT, CDR2 YNNKEL, per germline (reference sequence). V was clipped by 5 bases and J by 0 bases, with 11 bases between them.